What follows is one T cell receptor beta chain and its context. CDR1 is MNHEY and CDR2 is SVGAGI in the germline V gene. Trimming removed 9 bases at V and 8 bases at J, with 19 bases between. This CDR3 has 14 residues. The assay was immunoSEQ multiplex PCR, and TCRdb's table has in-frame clones only and misses some. The profile shows around 320,000 clones, around 92% of them singletons. This specimen belongs to a study of blood T cell repertoires in COVID-19. The wider study: Samples taken during acute and convalescent COVID-19 were collected in the United States, Italy and Spain.

This sequence originates from a woman in her thirties with COVID-19, enrolled during active disease. The chain joins TRBV6-5 to TRBJ1-4; D unresolved. The sample taken for sequencing was peripheral blood. DNA for the CDR3: TGTGCCAGTCGGGGTCCCAGAGAGGCCGAAAAACTGTTTTTT. Translated: CASRGPREAEKLFF.